The rows below give T cell receptor beta chains drawn from one sample of a study of patients and donors after allogeneic stem cell transplantation. Each CDR3 protein gets one entry after TCRdb re-called the RT-PCR reads with MiXCR. The sample includes about a million distinct CDR3 sequences, over 15% of them seen just once. What was sequenced was blood, either unsorted or a sorted T cell fraction (not recorded which). The receptor source for this set is a human donor who was either an allogeneic HSCT recipient or a stem cell or donor lymphocyte infusion donor (not recorded which). It is not recorded whose cells these are; they may come from a transplant donor. Both conserved end residues are part of each CDR3. D genes are given only for firm matches. Clone sizes are given selectively: once, few, many, or a class where the clone is expanded.

V: TRBV6-1; D: TRBD1; J: TRBJ1-5; size: few; CDR3: CASRRGPYSNQPQHF; DNA: TGTGCCAGCAGGAGGGGGCCTTACAGCAATCAGCCCCAGCATTTT
V: TRBV20-1; D: NA; J: TRBJ2-5; size: NA; CDR3: CSAGAWDTGLSQYF; DNA: TGCAGTGCCGGCGCTTGGGACACGGGATTATCGCAGTACTTC
V: TRBV7-6; D: TRBD2; J: TRBJ2-3; size: NA; CDR3: CASSTQPGLQTDTQYF; DNA: TGTGCCAGCAGCACACAGCCGGGACTACAAACAGATACGCAGTATTTT
V: TRBV9; D: TRBD2; J: TRBJ2-2; size: few; CDR3: CASSVQAGGLSGELFF; DNA: TGTGCCAGCAGCGTTCAAGCGGGAGGACTGAGCGGGGAGCTGTTTTTT
V: TRBV11-2; D: NA; J: TRBJ2-5; size: once; CDR3: CASSPALGVETQYF; DNA: TGTGCCAGCAGCCCCGCCCTAGGGGTGGAGACCCAGTACTTC
V: TRBV12-3/TRBV12-4; D: NA; J: TRBJ2-7; size: many; CDR3: CASSFADGPTKEQYF; DNA: TGTGCCAGCAGTTTCGCGGACGGGCCTACGAAGGAGCAGTACTTC
V: TRBV6-2/TRBV6-3; D: NA; J: TRBJ1-2; size: few; CDR3: CASSGGAWENYGYTF; DNA: TGTGCCAGCAGCGGAGGGGCATGGGAAAACTATGGCTACACCTTC
V: TRBV25-1; D: TRBD2; J: TRBJ2-3; size: few; CDR3: CASSQWTSGGVDTQYF; DNA: TGTGCCAGCAGTCAATGGACTAGCGGGGGGGTAGATACGCAGTATTTT
V: TRBV9; D: NA; J: TRBJ1-3; size: many; CDR3: CASSPGSGNTIYF; DNA: TGTGCCAGCAGTCCGGGCTCTGGAAACACCATATATTTT
V: TRBV5-5; D: NA; J: TRBJ1-5; size: NA; CDR3: CASSRKSPPNQPQHF; DNA: TGTGCCAGCAGCCGGAAGAGCCCCCCAAATCAGCCCCAGCATTTT
V: TRBV11-2; D: TRBD2; J: TRBJ2-3; size: few; CDR3: CASSLGAGVLTDTQYF; DNA: TGTGCCAGCAGCTTAGGGGCGGGAGTTCTCACAGATACGCAGTATTTT
V: TRBV20-1; D: TRBD1; J: TRBJ2-7; size: NA; CDR3: CSARDNGQGSHEQYF; DNA: TGCAGTGCTAGAGACAATGGACAGGGGTCCCACGAGCAGTACTTC
V: TRBV20-1; D: NA; J: TRBJ2-7; size: NA; CDR3: CSAREGGGGATYEQYF; DNA: TGCAGTGCTAGAGAAGGAGGCGGCGGAGCTACCTACGAGCAGTACTTC
V: TRBV5-5; D: TRBD1; J: TRBJ2-7; size: NA; CDR3: CASSFPDRGRTYEQYF; DNA: TGTGCCAGCAGCTTCCCCGACAGGGGGCGGACCTACGAGCAGTACTTC
V: TRBV20-1; D: TRBD2; J: TRBJ2-7; size: NA; CDR3: CSARLAGVLYEQYF; DNA: TGCAGTGCTAGACTAGCGGGAGTGTTGTACGAGCAGTACTTC
V: TRBV29-1; D: TRBD1; J: TRBJ1-2; size: NA; CDR3: CSVEAQGAEGRYGYTF; DNA: TGCAGCGTTGAAGCCCAGGGGGCAGAAGGTCGGTATGGCTACACCTTC
V: TRBV6-2/TRBV6-3; D: NA; J: TRBJ1-2; size: NA; CDR3: CASSYSLVRSYTF; DNA: TGTGCCAGCAGTTACAGCCTTGTGAGGAGCTACACCTTC
V: TRBV6-2/TRBV6-3; D: NA; J: TRBJ2-7; size: few; CDR3: CASTQLPSWEEQYF; DNA: TGTGCCAGCACCCAACTCCCCAGCTGGGAGGAGCAGTACTTC
V: TRBV5-1; D: TRBD1; J: TRBJ1-2; size: few; CDR3: CASSLDLDRGKGYTF; DNA: TGCGCCAGCAGCTTGGACCTGGACAGGGGGAAAGGCTACACCTTC
V: TRBV7-3; D: NA; J: TRBJ2-5; size: NA; CDR3: CASSLQGVGETQYF; DNA: TGTGCCAGCAGTCTACAGGGTGTGGGAGAGACCCAGTACTTC
V: TRBV12-3/TRBV12-4; D: TRBD1; J: TRBJ1-1; size: NA; CDR3: CARTDRGGTEAFF; DNA: TGTGCCAGGACCGACAGGGGGGGCACTGAAGCTTTCTTT
V: TRBV30; D: NA; J: TRBJ2-3; size: few; CDR3: CAWSEGKDTQYF; DNA: TGTGCCTGGAGTGAAGGGAAAGATACGCAGTATTTT
V: TRBV25-1; D: NA; J: TRBJ2-5; size: NA; CDR3: CASSETGKETQYF; DNA: TGTGCCAGCAGTGAGACAGGAAAAGAGACCCAGTACTTC
V: TRBV12-3/TRBV12-4; D: TRBD1; J: TRBJ1-2; size: few; CDR3: CASSLLTGGGYGYTF; DNA: TGTGCCAGCAGTTTACTGACAGGGGGTGGCTATGGCTACACCTTC
V: TRBV12-3/TRBV12-4; D: NA; J: TRBJ2-3; size: few; CDR3: CASSFQQASTDTQYF; DNA: TGTGCCAGCAGTTTTCAGCAGGCTAGCACAGATACGCAGTATTTT
V: TRBV7-3; D: TRBD1; J: TRBJ2-1; size: few; CDR3: CASSSGTGFFNEQFF; DNA: TGTGCCAGCAGCTCCGGGACAGGGTTTTTCAATGAGCAGTTCTTC
V: TRBV27; D: NA; J: TRBJ2-5; size: few; CDR3: CASSDQGKTQYF; DNA: TGTGCCAGCAGTGACCAGGGAAAGACCCAGTACTTC
V: TRBV5-1; D: NA; J: TRBJ2-7; size: NA; CDR3: CASSDILAPEQYF; DNA: TGCGCCAGCAGCGACATACTAGCCCCCGAGCAGTACTTC
V: TRBV20-1; D: NA; J: TRBJ2-5; size: few; CDR3: CSARSSWETQYF; DNA: TGCAGTGCTAGATCCTCATGGGAGACCCAGTACTTC
V: TRBV5-1; D: NA; J: TRBJ2-2; size: NA; CDR3: CASSVPSGELFF; DNA: TGCGCCAGCAGCGTGCCCTCCGGGGAGCTGTTTTTT
V: TRBV15; D: NA; J: TRBJ2-1; size: NA; CDR3: CATSARRTRRIDNEQFF; DNA: TGTGCCACCAGCGCCCGTAGGACTCGCCGCATTGACAATGAGCAGTTCTTC
V: TRBV4-2; D: NA; J: TRBJ2-5; size: NA; CDR3: CASSQSGGIIQETQYF; DNA: TGTGCCAGCAGCCAGAGCGGCGGGATTATCCAAGAGACCCAGTACTTC
V: TRBV7-9; D: NA; J: TRBJ2-7; size: NA; CDR3: CASSNRVAEQYF; DNA: TGTGCCAGCAGCAACAGGGTTGCGGAGCAGTACTTC
V: TRBV5-4; D: NA; J: TRBJ1-1; size: few; CDR3: CASSSPLFGWGLDTEAFF; DNA: TGTGCCAGCAGCTCCCCGTTATTCGGGTGGGGCCTGGACACTGAAGCTTTCTTT
V: TRBV7-3; D: NA; J: TRBJ2-5; size: few; CDR3: CASSSGVMETQYF; DNA: TGTGCCAGCAGCTCAGGGGTTATGGAGACCCAGTACTTC
V: TRBV25-1; D: NA; J: TRBJ2-7; size: NA; CDR3: CASSESTPTGPSYEQYF; DNA: TGTGCCAGCAGTGAGTCAACCCCGACAGGTCCCTCCTACGAGCAGTACTTC
V: TRBV9; D: NA; J: TRBJ2-3; size: few; CDR3: CASSVVSGADTQYF; DNA: TGTGCCAGCAGCGTAGTGTCAGGGGCAGATACGCAGTATTTT
V: TRBV7-9; D: NA; J: TRBJ1-1; size: NA; CDR3: CASSPKGTPEAFF; DNA: TGTGCCAGCAGCCCTAAGGGCACTCCTGAAGCTTTCTTT
V: TRBV6-1; D: TRBD1; J: TRBJ1-5; size: NA; CDR3: CASSTGTGINQPQHF; DNA: TGTGCCAGCAGTACCGGGACAGGGATCAACCAGCCCCAGCATTTT
V: TRBV5-6; D: TRBD1; J: TRBJ1-5; size: few; CDR3: CASSFGDRGHLDQPQHF; DNA: TGTGCCAGCAGCTTTGGGGACAGGGGGCATTTAGATCAGCCCCAGCATTTT
V: TRBV19; D: TRBD1; J: TRBJ1-2; size: NA; CDR3: CASSGQGGLYGYTF; DNA: TGTGCCAGTAGTGGACAGGGGGGTCTCTATGGCTACACCTTC
V: TRBV6-5; D: NA; J: TRBJ1-5; size: NA; CDR3: CASSYSSRAAQPQHF; DNA: TGTGCCAGCAGTTACTCGTCCCGAGCCGCTCAGCCCCAGCATTTT
V: TRBV20-1; D: TRBD2; J: TRBJ2-7; size: few; CDR3: CSARPRAGLAGLRAYEQYF; DNA: TGCAGTGCTAGACCCCGGGCGGGGCTAGCGGGACTTAGGGCCTACGAGCAGTACTTC
V: TRBV4-3; D: NA; J: TRBJ1-3; size: few; CDR3: CASSQDIGGGNTIYF; DNA: TGCGCCAGCAGCCAAGATATCGGGGGGGGAAACACCATATATTTT
V: TRBV11-2; D: TRBD2; J: TRBJ2-5; size: NA; CDR3: CASSLGGFEETQYF; DNA: TGTGCCAGCAGCTTGGGAGGGTTTGAAGAGACCCAGTACTTC
V: TRBV5-1; D: NA; J: TRBJ2-5; size: NA; CDR3: CASSSQGGSQETQYF; DNA: TGCGCCAGCAGCTCACAGGGGGGGTCCCAAGAGACCCAGTACTTC
V: TRBV9; D: NA; J: TRBJ2-3; size: few; CDR3: CASSVEAPDTQYF; DNA: TGTGCCAGCAGCGTGGAAGCCCCAGATACGCAGTATTTT
V: TRBV6-1; D: NA; J: TRBJ1-1; size: few; CDR3: CASSKLHGGGTEAFF; DNA: TGTGCCAGCAGTAAATTACACGGGGGAGGAACTGAAGCTTTCTTT
V: TRBV19; D: NA; J: TRBJ2-2; size: few; CDR3: CASSIVAGELFF; DNA: TGTGCCAGTAGTATAGTGGCCGGGGAGCTGTTTTTT
V: TRBV12-3/TRBV12-4; D: TRBD1; J: TRBJ1-1; size: NA; CDR3: CASSLDQGALEAFF; DNA: TGTGCCAGCAGTTTAGATCAGGGGGCTTTGGAAGCTTTCTTT
V: TRBV7-9; D: TRBD1; J: TRBJ2-7; size: few; CDR3: CASTGTGGFEQYF; DNA: TGTGCCAGCACGGGGACAGGGGGCTTCGAGCAGTACTTC
V: TRBV7-8; D: NA; J: TRBJ1-5; size: few; CDR3: CASSLLDTVSGGNQPQHF; DNA: TGTGCCAGCAGCTTACTTGATACGGTGTCAGGTGGGAATCAGCCCCAGCATTTT
V: TRBV7-7; D: NA; J: TRBJ2-5; size: NA; CDR3: CASSAIGPQETQYF; DNA: TGTGCTAGCAGCGCTATTGGGCCTCAAGAGACCCAGTACTTC
V: TRBV7-9; D: NA; J: TRBJ2-7; size: many; CDR3: CASSLTVTYEQYF; DNA: TGTGCCAGCAGCCTGACAGTTACCTACGAGCAGTACTTC
V: TRBV19; D: TRBD1; J: TRBJ2-7; size: NA; CDR3: CASKRDRGRPEQYF; DNA: TGTGCCAGTAAGCGGGACAGGGGGCGCCCCGAGCAGTACTTC
V: TRBV5-1; D: NA; J: TRBJ1-1; size: many; CDR3: CASSLLGYTEAFF; DNA: TGCGCCAGCAGCTTGCTGGGGTACACTGAAGCTTTCTTT
V: TRBV7-8; D: TRBD2; J: TRBJ2-3; size: NA; CDR3: CASSPQAVLADTTDTQYF; DNA: TGTGCCAGCAGCCCCCAGGCCGTCCTAGCGGATACCACAGATACGCAGTATTTT
V: TRBV5-1; D: TRBD2; J: TRBJ2-2; size: NA; CDR3: CASTGTSRTGELFF; DNA: TGCGCCAGCACCGGGACTAGCAGGACCGGGGAGCTGTTTTTT